A selection of T cell receptor beta chains follows, all from one sample in a study of immune characteristics of hereditary and idiopathic chronic pancreatitis. Only in-frame clones appear in the TCRdb table, and some are missing; sequencing was by immunoSEQ multiplex PCR. The data contain about 14,000 clones, about 70% of them singletons. The source material was pancreas tissue with hereditary chronic pancreatitis. These receptor sequences come from a human donor with chronic pancreatitis. The CDR3 runs from the conserved cysteine through the conserved F or W. A D gene is named only where the DNA matches it firmly. Size is stated for part of the rows, as once, few or many counts, or as a class when the clone is expanded.

D	length	V	J	size	DNA	CDR3
TRBD2	14	TRBV20-1	TRBJ2-1	few	TGCAGTGCTAGTGAGCGGGAGGGCAGGGGGGAGCAGTTCTTC	CSASEREGRGEQFF
.	14	TRBV7-3	TRBJ2-3	.	TGTGCCAGCAGCCCGACGTATTCCACAGATACGCAGTATTTT	CASSPTYSTDTQYF
.	12	TRBV5-6	TRBJ1-1	few	TGTGCCAGCAGCTTGGTACAGGGAAAAGCTTTCTTT	CASSLVQGKAFF
.	12	TRBV10-3	TRBJ2-7	.	TGTGCCATCAGTGAGCGATTAATGGAGCAGTACTTC	CAISERLMEQYF
TRBD2	15	TRBV30	TRBJ2-3	.	TGTGCCTGGAGTGTGACGGGAGGGAACACAGATACGCAGTATTTT	CAWSVTGGNTDTQYF
.	15	TRBV10-3	TRBJ1-3	.	TGTGCCACCACAGGGCGAGAAATCTCTGGAAACACCATATATTTT	CATTGREISGNTIYF
TRBD2	18	TRBV27	TRBJ2-1	medium-sized	TGTGCCAGCAGTTTACGGCTAGCGGGAGGGTCTCCCTACAATGAGCAGTTCTTC	CASSLRLAGGSPYNEQFF
TRBD1	15	TRBV18	TRBJ1-3	once	TGTGCCAGCACTCGACAGGGGGCGACTGGAAACACCATATATTTT	CASTRQGATGNTIYF
TRBD2	17	TRBV7-2	TRBJ2-7	.	TGTGCCAGCAGCTTAGGGTATCGGCGGGAGACCTCCTACGAGCAGTACTTC	CASSLGYRRETSYEQYF
TRBD2	16	TRBV6-4	TRBJ2-1	.	TGTGCCAGCAGTGACTCTCCTAGCGGGACATACAATGAGCAGTTCTTC	CASSDSPSGTYNEQFF
.	13	TRBV7-2	TRBJ1-2	.	TGTGCCAGCAGCTTAGCAGGGGGCTATGGCTACACCTTC	CASSLAGGYGYTF
.	16	TRBV5-5	TRBJ2-1	.	TGTGCCAGCAGCTTGGAGACTAGTGTGCTCCACAATGAGCAGTTCTTC	CASSLETSVLHNEQFF
.	13	TRBV6-6	TRBJ1-5	few	TGTGCCAGCAAACACATGCAGGATCAGCCCCAGCATTTT	CASKHMQDQPQHF
.	15	TRBV7-9	TRBJ1-1	.	TGTGCCAGCGATCGAAGGGGCTCCGGGCACACTGAAGCTTTCTTT	CASDRRGSGHTEAFF
TRBD2	17	TRBV3-1/TRBV3-2	TRBJ2-2	few	TGTGCCAGCAGCCAAGATCTGGCTAGCGGGGTCGCCGGGGAGCTGTTTTTT	CASSQDLASGVAGELFF
TRBD2	16	TRBV3-1/TRBV3-2	TRBJ2-5	.	TGTGCCAGCAGCCAAGATCTGCGGGAGATAGGTGAGACCCAGTACTTC	CASSQDLREIGETQYF
.	12	TRBV19	TRBJ1-5	few	TGTGCCAGTAGCATACAGGGTCTGCCCCAGCATTTT	CASSIQGLPQHF
.	12	TRBV28	TRBJ1-3	.	TGTGCCAGCGAGAGCTCTGGAAACACCATATATTTT	CASESSGNTIYF
TRBD2	15	TRBV7-2	TRBJ2-2	.	TGTGCCAGCAGCTTAGTTGCGCGGGAGGGGGGGGAGCTGTTTTTT	CASSLVAREGGELFF
TRBD1	13	TRBV29-1	TRBJ2-7	.	TGCAGCGTTGAAAGCGACAGGGGAAACGAGCAGTACTTC	CSVESDRGNEQYF
TRBD1	15	TRBV10-3	TRBJ2-7	.	TGTGCCATCAGTGAGTCGGGGACAGGGGCCTACGAGCAGTACTTC	CAISESGTGAYEQYF
.	15	TRBV6-5	TRBJ2-5	.	TGTGCCAGCAGGAGGGAAGGGGGTTACCAAGAGACCCAGTACTTC	CASRREGGYQETQYF
.	14	TRBV29-1	TRBJ2-2	once	TGCAGCGTTGAGGGGCCCTCGGGCACCGGGGAGCTGTTTTTT	CSVEGPSGTGELFF
.	14	TRBV5-1	TRBJ2-3	few	TGCGCCAGCAGCTTGCAGGCGAGCACAGATACGCAGTATTTT	CASSLQASTDTQYF
.	13	TRBV6-2/TRBV6-3	TRBJ2-7	.	TGTGCCAGCAGTTACTCGACTGAGGGAGAGCAGTACTTC	CASSYSTEGEQYF
.	16	TRBV4-2	TRBJ2-1	.	TGTGCCAGCAGCCAAGATCTGGAGGGGGCGCGTGGTGAGCAGTTCTTC	CASSQDLEGARGEQFF
TRBD1	15	TRBV6-5	TRBJ2-3	.	TGTGCCAGCGGTAGAGGGACAGGGGACACAGATACGCAGTATTTT	CASGRGTGDTDTQYF
.	13	TRBV7-9	TRBJ2-3	few	TGTGCCAGCAGCGGCAGCGTAACAGATACGCAGTATTTT	CASSGSVTDTQYF
.	15	TRBV5-6	TRBJ1-2	large	TGTGCCAGCAGCTCCGGAGGTAGCAGACCTTGGGGCTACACCTTC	CASSSGGSRPWGYTF
TRBD1	13	TRBV19	TRBJ2-3	.	TGTGCCAGTAGCCCTCCAGGGGGCGATACGCAGTATTTT	CASSPPGGDTQYF
.	13	TRBV30	TRBJ1-2	.	TGTGCCTGGAGTGTACCCCCGGACTATGGCTACACCTTC	CAWSVPPDYGYTF
TRBD2	14	TRBV6-5	TRBJ2-1	.	TGTGCCAGCAGTTACTCTCCTAGCGGAAGAGAGCAGTTCTTC	CASSYSPSGREQFF
.	14	TRBV6-1	TRBJ1-5	.	TGTGCCAGCAGTGAAGCTAACACGCACCGGGCCCAGCATTTT	CASSEANTHRAQHF
.	16	TRBV7-9	TRBJ2-7	.	TGTGCCAGCAGCTTAGCGACAGGAGGACGGTCCTACGAGCAGTACTTC	CASSLATGGRSYEQYF
.	16	TRBV4-1	TRBJ1-5	few	TGCGCCAGCAGCCACGCTACAGATTCAGGGCATCAGCCCCAGCATTTT	CASSHATDSGHQPQHF
.	14	TRBV19	TRBJ1-5	.	TGTGCCAGTAAGTGGGATGATAGCAATCAGCCCCAGCATTTT	CASKWDDSNQPQHF
TRBD1	13	TRBV4-2	TRBJ1-1	once	TGTGCCAGCAGCCAAGAACAGGGGGGAAATGCTTTCTTT	CASSQEQGGNAFF